The 26 T cell receptor beta chains presented below share a single source sample, sequenced in a study of T cells in Graves' hyperthyroidism and ophthalmopathy. Template material for amplifying TCR beta CDR3 regions consisted of RNA transcripts. RT-PCR in the first round (using the HTBI primer set) targeted the TCR CDR3. TCRdb re-called the multiplex PCR reads with MiXCR, one entry per CDR3 protein. The data show hundreds of thousands of distinct CDR3 sequences, with around 25% seen just once and roughly 70% held by the top ten. Sequenced material: blood. The receptors come from a man aged 50-59 years with Graves' hyperthyroidism.

Concerning this clonotype: One junction end disagrees with the germline gene, perhaps due to a read error. This chain joins TRBV20-1 and TRBJ1-5; D not resolved. This CDR3 is 14 amino acids long. Germline lookup yields CDR1 DFQATT and CDR2 SNEGSKA (reference sequence). For the CDR3, the DNA is TGCAGTGCTAGACTGGGTCTTAGCAATCAGCCCCGGCATTTT. It specifies CSARLGLSNQPRHF.

The genes are TRBV12-3 or TRBV12-4 and TRBJ2-7; 9 positions agree with TRBD1. V trimming: 0 bases; J trimming: 4 bases; junction bases outside the gene matches: 4. The CDR3 spans 15 residues. The CDR3 region has the DNA TGTGCCAGCAGTTTAGCAGTCGGACAGGGGTACGAGCAGTACTTC. It encodes CASSLAVGQGYEQYF.

The J gene is TRBJ2-5, the V gene TRBV6-2 or TRBV6-3, with a weak D call TRBD2 (7 bases). Trimming removed 5 bases from V and 3 bases from J, with 16 bases in between. Germline-derived CDR1 and CDR2 are MNHEY and SVGEGT. This CDR3 contains 15 residues. This chain's CDR3 is CASSALGGLEETQYF. Here the CDR3 DNA reads TGTGCCAGCAGTGCCCTCGGGGGGCTGGAAGAGACCCAGTACTTC.

The gene calls are TRBV5-1 and TRBJ1-4, with 10 nucleotides matching TRBD1. Germline CDR1 and CDR2: SGHRS and YFSETQ. The CDR3 contains 16 residues. V trimming: 3 bases; J trimming: 0 bases; junction bases outside the gene matches: 2. The CDR3 reads CASSSGQGATNEKLFF. The CDR3 nucleotides are TGCGCCAGCAGCTCCGGACAGGGGGCAACTAATGAAAAACTGTTTTTT.

This clonotype came up a few times. V is TRBV5-4 and J is TRBJ2-3; possibly TRBD2 for D (5 bases). CDR3 length: 16 amino acids. Trimming took off 4 bases at V and 0 bases at J, with 15 bases between the two ends. Per the germline V gene, CDR1 is SGHNT and CDR2 is YYREEE (reference sequence). This chain's CDR3 is CASSHGLHASTDTQYF. CDR3 sequence (DNA): TGTGCCAGCAGCCACGGACTTCACGCTAGCACAGATACGCAGTATTTT. The full variable domain, in which reference TRBV5-4 and TRBJ2-3 provide the parts outside the CDR3, is ETGVTQSPTHLIKTRGQQVTLRCSSQSGHNTVSWYQQALGQGPQFIFQYYREEENGRGNFPPRFSGLQFPNYSSELNVNALELDDSALYLCASSHGLHASTDTQYFGPGTRLTVL.

This clonotype was recorded a few times. The rearrangement links TRBV28 to TRBJ2-1, with TRBD2 matching over 13 bases. The germline V gene has CDR1 MDHEN and CDR2 SYDVKM. CDR3 size: 18 residues. The V and J ends lost 7 bases and 7 bases, in that order; junction bases with no gene match: 16. CDR3 sequence reads: CASTSRLAGGPKSNEQFF. CDR3 nucleotide sequence: TGTGCCAGCACGTCCAGACTAGCGGGAGGCCCTAAGAGTAATGAGCAGTTCTTC.

This clonotype occurred many times. The chain joins TRBV6-1 to TRBJ2-7; 9 bases match TRBD1. Unmatched junction bases numbered 7, after V lost 4 bases and J lost 3 bases. CDR1 is MNHNS and CDR2 is SASEGT in the germline V gene. The CDR3 has 15 residues. The CDR3 sequence is CASSGPGTGSYEQYF. CDR3 bases: TGTGCCAGCAGTGGCCCGGGGACAGGGAGCTACGAGCAGTACTTC.

The sample holds a few counts of this clonotype. CDR3 residues: CASSPKISSYNEQFF. The CDR3 DNA reads as TGCGCCAGCAGCCCTAAAATCAGCTCCTACAATGAGCAGTTCTTC. V gene TRBV5-1 combines with J gene TRBJ2-1; unclear D gene. The CDR3 runs 15 residues. Germline CDR1 reads SGHRS; CDR2 reads YFSETQ. With 4 bases removed from V and 0 bases from J, the gap between germline ends came to 11 bases.

This clonotype came up a few times. The chain joins TRBV6-2 or TRBV6-3 to TRBJ1-6; 7 nucleotides line up with TRBD1. The CDR3 covers 15 residues. CDR1 and CDR2 (germline): MNHEY, SVGEGT. The J segment lost 6 bases and the V segment lost 6 bases, leaving 8 bases of the junction unmatched. The CDR3 DNA reads TGTGCCAGCAGCCACGGGGGACAGCTTAATTCACCCCTCCACTTT. It specifies CASSHGGQLNSPLHF.

The V call is TRBV19, the J call TRBJ1-5; TRBD1 might be the D (5 bases). The CDR3 is made up of 18 amino acids. Trimming took off 3 bases at V and 0 bases at J, with 18 bases between the two ends. CDR1 is LNHDA and CDR2 is SQIVND in the germline V gene (reference sequence). Here the CDR3 reads CASSMGRQREYSNQPQHF. CDR3 bases: TGTGCCAGTAGTATGGGTCGACAGAGGGAATATAGCAATCAGCCCCAGCATTTT.

This clonotype was recorded only once. A much larger clone lies a single base off, so this may be a read error. The J gene is TRBJ2-1, the V gene TRBV15, with D unresolved. Germline V gene data show CDR1 as LNHNV and CDR2 as YYDKDF (reference sequence). This CDR3 region has 15 residues. The CDR3, as DNA: TGTGCCGCCAGCAGTCAGAGAAGCTCCTACAATGAGCAGTTCTTC. This sequence encodes CAASSQRSSYNEQFF.

V gene TRBV11-2 combines with J gene TRBJ2-7; tentatively, D is TRBD1 (5 bases). In germline, CDR1 is SGHAT, CDR2 FQNNGV. V was shortened by 1 base and J by 3 bases, with 13 bases between the two germline ends. The CDR3 loop spans 15 amino acids. The CDR3, as DNA: TGTGCCAGCAGCTTAGCGCTGGTCAGGGACTACGAGCAGTACTTC. Protein sequence: CASSLALVRDYEQYF. Combining the CDR3 with reference TRBV11-2 and TRBJ2-7 gives the whole variable domain EAGVAQSPRYKIIEKRQSVAFWCNPISGHATLYWYQQILGQGPKLLIQFQNNGVVDDSQLPKDRFSAERLKGVDSTLKIQPAKLEDSAVYLCASSLALVRDYEQYFGPGTRLTVT.

In DNA, the CDR3 is TGTGCCTGGAGTAGTGGTTCCTTTGGACAAGAGACCCAGTACTTC. It translates to CAWSSGSFGQETQYF. The rearrangement joins TRBV30 to TRBJ2-5; no firm D call. Germline CDR1 and CDR2: GTSNPN and SVGIG (reference sequence). This CDR3 spans 15 amino acids. Trimming pared 2 bases from V and 2 bases from J, leaving 15 bases between.

In regard to this clonotype: The junction departs from the called germline gene at one end, perhaps through a read error. This chain links TRBV4-1 with TRBJ2-7; 8 nucleotides align to TRBD2. The CDR3 totals 16 residues. The germline V gene has CDR1 MGHRA and CDR2 YSYEKL. The CDR3: CASRQESGSPSYERYF. CDR3 DNA sequence: TGCGCCAGCAGGCAGGAAAGCGGGAGCCCGTCCTACGAGCGGTACTTC.

This clonotype was seen a few times. The chain carries TRBV12-5 and TRBJ2-1, with TRBD2 matching 11 bases. This CDR3 contains 18 residues. The V gene's germline CDR1 is LGHNT and CDR2 FRNRAP. V was pared by 2 bases and J by 5 bases, with 11 bases of the junction left unmatched. This CDR3 is CASGLPQFGLAGNNEQFF. The CDR3 DNA reads TGTGCTAGTGGTTTGCCACAGTTTGGACTAGCGGGTAACAATGAGCAGTTCTTC.

The chain has TRBV20-1 and TRBJ2-1; a possible D gene is TRBD1 (5 bases). V was shortened by 1 base and J by 10 bases, with 17 bases between the two germline ends. CDR3 length equals 14 residues. Germline CDR1 reads DFQATT; CDR2 reads SNEGSKA (reference sequence). This CDR3 reads CSARGSVRVEEQFF. CDR3 coding DNA: TGCAGTGCTAGAGGGTCGGTCAGGGTAGAAGAGCAGTTCTTC.

There are a few counts of this clonotype. V usage is TRBV7-9 and J usage is TRBJ2-4; 7 positions match TRBD1. The CDR3 is 13 residues long. V shed 4 bases, J shed 5 bases, and the junction held 2 bases outside the gene matches. Per germline, CDR1 SEHNR and CDR2 FQNEAQ (reference sequence). Here the CDR3 reads CASSSGTENIQYF. CDR3 coding DNA: TGTGCCAGCAGCTCCGGGACAGAAAACATTCAGTACTTC.

The chain carries TRBV24-1 and TRBJ2-3; no reliable D call. Trimming removed 7 bases from V and 0 bases from J, with 7 bases in between. The CDR3 sequence is 13 residues long. The V gene's germline CDR1 is KGHDR and CDR2 SFDVKD. CDR3 nucleotide sequence: TGTGCCACCAGGGAGCCTAGCACAGATACGCAGTATTTT. It specifies CATREPSTDTQYF.

The V call is TRBV30, the J call TRBJ1-5, with unresolved D. The V end lost 1 base, the J end lost 3 bases, and 7 bases lay between the germline ends. Germline-derived CDR1 and CDR2 are GTSNPN and SVGIG (reference sequence). The CDR3 sequence is 13 residues long. The CDR3 here is CAWSERFNQPQHF. The CDR3 coding sequence is TGTGCCTGGAGTGAGCGATTCAATCAGCCCCAGCATTTT.

This clonotype was found many times. This rearrangement joins TRBV7-8 to TRBJ2-7; the D is unclear. V lost 5 bases to trimming and J lost 5 bases, with 16 bases between them. Germline assignment: CDR1 SGHVS and CDR2 FQNEAQ. The length of the CDR3 is 14 residues. CDR3 loop: CASSPGFPPHEQYF. The CDR3 DNA follows: TGTGCCAGCAGCCCCGGTTTTCCCCCCCACGAGCAGTACTTC.

V is TRBV6-1 and J is TRBJ2-7; 11 bases are a match to TRBD2. From germline, CDR1 is MNHNS and CDR2 SASEGT. With V trimmed by 7 bases and J by 0 bases, 5 bases remained unmatched. This CDR3 has 15 residues. The CDR3 is CASILAGGSSYEQYF. In DNA, the CDR3 is TGTGCCAGCATTCTAGCGGGAGGAAGCTCCTACGAGCAGTACTTC.

This rearrangement joins TRBV7-6 to TRBJ2-5; D is possibly TRBD2 (5 bases). Germline V lookup: CDR1 SGHVS, CDR2 FNYEAQ. Trimming left V 5 bases short and J 5 bases short, with 24 bases between. The CDR3 extends over 17 amino acids. The CDR3 reads CASSPAVPELVYETQYF. The CDR3 bases are TGTGCCAGCAGCCCTGCGGTACCGGAACTAGTATACGAGACCCAGTACTTC.

The V and J genes are TRBV28 and TRBJ1-2; D gene ambiguous. CDR1 and CDR2 from the germline V gene are MDHEN and SYDVKM. This CDR3 comprises 14 residues. V was clipped by 3 bases and J by 4 bases, with 12 bases between them. In DNA form, the CDR3 reads TGTGCCAGCAGTTTGGGTGCGGATTCCTATGGCTACACCTTC. Amino acids: CASSLGADSYGYTF.

The sample holds many counts of this clonotype. The chain links TRBV6-1 to TRBJ1-1, with D possibly TRBD1 on 5 matching bases. This CDR3 contains 15 residues. Germline CDR1 reads MNHNS; CDR2 reads SASEGT. The germline V and J ends were trimmed by 5 bases and 0 bases, with 13 bases remaining between them. This chain's CDR3 is CASSPPGRMNTEAFF. The CDR3 coding sequence is TGTGCCAGCAGTCCACCGGGACGGATGAACACTGAAGCTTTCTTT.

A few counts support this clonotype. The CDR3: CASSGRGQAGELFF. The CDR3 DNA follows: TGTGCCAGCAGCGGCAGGGGGCAGGCCGGGGAGCTGTTTTTT. The chain combines TRBV9 with TRBJ2-2, with TRBD1 matching over 8 bases. V lost 3 bases, J lost 6 bases, and 4 bases stayed unmatched. Germline-derived CDR1 and CDR2 are SGDLS and YYNGEE. The CDR3 runs to 14 residues. The full variable domain, completed using reference TRBV9 and TRBJ2-2, is DSGVTQTPKHLITATGQRVTLRCSPRSGDLSVYWYQQSLDQGLQFLIQYYNGEERAKGNILERFSAQQFPDLHSELNLSSLELGDSALYFCASSGRGQAGELFFGEGSRLTVL.

The chain recombines TRBV19 with TRBJ2-7, with 10 bases aligning to TRBD2. CDR1 is LNHDA, CDR2 SQIVND, per germline (reference sequence). Trimming took 10 bases from V and 6 from J; bases not matched to a gene: 6. The length of the CDR3 is 12 residues. For the CDR3, the DNA is TGTGCCACTAGCGGGAGACTATTCGAGCAGTACTTC. This sequence encodes CATSGRLFEQYF.